The entry below gives a single T cell receptor beta chain sequence along with its context. Its specificity is not known. The data were taken from a study of cytomegalovirus exposure and HLA in healthy donors. Study outcomes and limitations: A later analysis, which compared TCR beta chains of equal frequency, found the HLA-associated ones more clonally expanded.

Primers: 60 Vbeta forward and 13 Jbeta reverse. Libraries were prepared by immunoSEQ multiplex PCR; TCRdb keeps only in-frame clonotypes and omits some of them. Found here are roughly 130,000 clones, roughly four fifths of them singletons; the top ten hold 1.8%. Trimming cost V 5 bases and J 1 base, with 17 bases left between them. The CDR3 covers 16 residues. Germline loops: CDR1 SGHNT, CDR2 YENEEA. The rearrangement links TRBV11-3 to TRBJ1-1; perhaps TRBD1 as D (6 bases). The sequence derives from a woman aged 45-59 years in good health and CMV-seronegative. The sample was PBMCs. CDR3 in amino acids: CASSERTVFGNTEAFF. In DNA form, the CDR3 reads TGTGCCAGCAGCGAACGGACAGTGTTCGGGAACACTGAAGCTTTCTTT. The whole variable domain, remainder taken from reference TRBV11-3 and TRBJ1-1, is EAGVVQSPRYKIIEKKQPVAFWCNPISGHNTLYWYLQNLGQGPELLIRYENEEAVDDSQLPKDRFSAERLKGVDSTLKIQPAELGDSAVYLCASSERTVFGNTEAFFGQGTRLTVV.